Described below is a single TCR beta chain sequence and its context. Per the germline V gene, CDR1 is SNHLY and CDR2 is FYNNEI. V was clipped by 1 base and J by 1 base, with 5 bases between them. The CDR3 is 13 residues long. This specimen belongs to a study of cytomegalovirus exposure and HLA in healthy donors. Primers included in the PCR were 60 Vbeta and 13 Jbeta primers. Sequencing was performed with immunoSEQ multiplex PCR; in TCRdb, only in-frame clones are kept and a portion is missing. The sample has 75,000 to 90,000 clones; 72% are singletons. The TCR sequence derives from a woman aged 40 to 50 in good health and CMV-seropositive. Sequences were obtained from PBMCs. This chain links TRBV2 with TRBJ2-7; D unresolved. The CDR3 nucleotides are TGTGCCAGCAGTGAAGGAGATTCCTACGAGCAGTACTTC. It translates to CASSEGDSYEQYF.